The rows below give T cell receptor beta chains drawn from one sample of a study of blood T cell repertoires in COVID-19. Sequenced by immunoSEQ multiplex PCR; TCRdb stores in-frame clones only, minus some. The sample comprises some 150,000 clones, approximately 80% of which are singletons, and around 1.6% rests with the top ten. The sample consisted of PBMCs or T cells enriched from blood (not recorded which). The receptors originated from a woman aged 18-35 years who had been exposed to COVID-19. Both conserved end residues are part of each CDR3. The order of the fields is CDR3 length, V gene, clone size, D gene, J gene, CDR3 protein, CDR3 DNA. The D gene is left open where the match is weak. A row's size may be missing; if present it is once, few, many or a size class.

cdr3_length: 15; v_call: TRBV6-5; clone_size: -; d_call: TRBD2; j_call: TRBJ2-7; cdr3_aa: CASKEGLAGVYEQYF; cdr3_nt: TGTGCCAGCAAGGAGGGTCTAGCGGGGGTGTACGAGCAGTACTTC
cdr3_length: 13; v_call: TRBV7-9; clone_size: -; d_call: -; j_call: TRBJ2-7; cdr3_aa: CASSPDTPYEQYF; cdr3_nt: TGTGCCAGCAGCCCAGACACCCCCTACGAGCAGTACTTC
cdr3_length: 15; v_call: TRBV2; clone_size: few; d_call: TRBD1; j_call: TRBJ2-4; cdr3_aa: CASRVRQGTKNIQYF; cdr3_nt: TGTGCCAGCAGGGTACGACAGGGCACCAAAAACATTCAGTACTTC
cdr3_length: 15; v_call: TRBV7-9; clone_size: -; d_call: -; j_call: TRBJ2-1; cdr3_aa: CASSLPLSLNNEQFF; cdr3_nt: TGTGCCAGCAGCTTACCACTAAGTCTTAACAATGAGCAGTTCTTC
cdr3_length: 17; v_call: TRBV4-1; clone_size: -; d_call: TRBD2; j_call: TRBJ2-7; cdr3_aa: CASSQDSRLAFSYEQYF; cdr3_nt: TGCGCCAGCAGCCAAGATAGTAGACTAGCGTTCTCCTACGAGCAGTACTTC
cdr3_length: 17; v_call: TRBV18; clone_size: -; d_call: -; j_call: TRBJ1-5; cdr3_aa: CASSPGQGSQSDQPQHF; cdr3_nt: TGTGCCAGCTCACCAGGCCAGGGTTCCCAATCAGACCAGCCCCAGCATTTT
cdr3_length: 15; v_call: TRBV10-3; clone_size: once; d_call: -; j_call: TRBJ2-2; cdr3_aa: CAISGGGSGAGELFF; cdr3_nt: TGTGCCATCAGTGGTGGGGGCAGTGGGGCCGGGGAGCTGTTTTTT
cdr3_length: 15; v_call: TRBV5-1; clone_size: few; d_call: TRBD2; j_call: TRBJ2-7; cdr3_aa: CASSPLLAANYEQYF; cdr3_nt: TGCGCCAGCAGCCCCCTACTAGCGGCAAACTACGAGCAGTACTTC
cdr3_length: 15; v_call: TRBV4-2; clone_size: -; d_call: TRBD1; j_call: TRBJ1-5; cdr3_aa: CASSHDRGPNQPQHF; cdr3_nt: TGTGCCAGCAGCCATGACAGGGGTCCCAATCAGCCCCAGCATTTT
cdr3_length: 16; v_call: TRBV28; clone_size: -; d_call: TRBD1; j_call: TRBJ2-5; cdr3_aa: CASSLFWTGDKETQYF; cdr3_nt: TGTGCCAGCAGTTTATTCTGGACAGGGGATAAAGAGACCCAGTACTTC
cdr3_length: 13; v_call: TRBV12-3/TRBV12-4; clone_size: few; d_call: -; j_call: TRBJ1-1; cdr3_aa: CASSPRPAAEAFF; cdr3_nt: TGTGCCAGCAGTCCCCGACCGGCGGCTGAAGCTTTCTTT
cdr3_length: 14; v_call: TRBV19; clone_size: -; d_call: -; j_call: TRBJ1-2; cdr3_aa: CAGGVFSQKGGYTF; cdr3_nt: TGTGCTGGCGGAGTCTTTTCTCAGAAAGGCGGCTACACCTTC
cdr3_length: 13; v_call: TRBV7-6; clone_size: -; d_call: -; j_call: TRBJ2-7; cdr3_aa: CASSLGGVYEQYF; cdr3_nt: TGTGCCAGCAGCTTAGGAGGAGTGTACGAGCAGTACTTC
cdr3_length: 14; v_call: TRBV15; clone_size: -; d_call: -; j_call: TRBJ2-1; cdr3_aa: CATSSSYRLGEQFF; cdr3_nt: TGTGCCACCAGCAGTTCTTACCGGCTAGGTGAGCAGTTCTTC
cdr3_length: 13; v_call: TRBV12-3/TRBV12-4; clone_size: -; d_call: TRBD2; j_call: TRBJ2-1; cdr3_aa: CASSGLGHNEQFF; cdr3_nt: TGTGCCAGCAGTGGACTAGGCCACAATGAGCAGTTCTTC
cdr3_length: 15; v_call: TRBV9; clone_size: -; d_call: TRBD1; j_call: TRBJ2-1; cdr3_aa: CASSGGQGAQNEQFF; cdr3_nt: TGCGCCAGCAGCGGAGGACAGGGGGCGCAGAATGAGCAGTTCTTC
cdr3_length: 16; v_call: TRBV7-8; clone_size: once; d_call: -; j_call: TRBJ2-1; cdr3_aa: CASSPPPRAPQGEQFF; cdr3_nt: TGTGCCAGCAGCCCCCCCCCGAGGGCCCCCCAAGGTGAGCAGTTCTTC
cdr3_length: 15; v_call: TRBV6-5; clone_size: -; d_call: -; j_call: TRBJ1-5; cdr3_aa: CASSVTGGGNQPQHF; cdr3_nt: TGTGCCAGCAGCGTAACAGGAGGGGGCAATCAGCCCCAGCATTTT
cdr3_length: 17; v_call: TRBV5-8; clone_size: -; d_call: TRBD2; j_call: TRBJ2-3; cdr3_aa: CASSTGTSGSPADTQYF; cdr3_nt: TGTGCCAGCAGCACGGGGACTAGCGGGAGTCCTGCGGATACGCAGTATTTT
cdr3_length: 14; v_call: TRBV6-5; clone_size: once; d_call: TRBD1; j_call: TRBJ1-2; cdr3_aa: CASSPGGSNYGYTF; cdr3_nt: TGTGCCAGCAGTCCAGGGGGCTCTAACTATGGCTACACCTTC
cdr3_length: 14; v_call: TRBV19; clone_size: -; d_call: -; j_call: TRBJ1-2; cdr3_aa: CASSSGVGIYGYTF; cdr3_nt: TGTGCCAGCAGCTCAGGGGTTGGAATCTATGGCTACACCTTC
cdr3_length: 14; v_call: TRBV6-5; clone_size: -; d_call: -; j_call: TRBJ2-1; cdr3_aa: CASSYREPYNEQFF; cdr3_nt: TGTGCCAGCAGTTACAGAGAACCTTACAATGAGCAGTTCTTC
cdr3_length: 14; v_call: TRBV27; clone_size: once; d_call: TRBD1; j_call: TRBJ2-1; cdr3_aa: CASSLLQGAEEQFF; cdr3_nt: TGTGCCAGCAGTTTGTTACAGGGGGCAGAAGAGCAGTTCTTC
cdr3_length: 13; v_call: TRBV29-1; clone_size: -; d_call: -; j_call: TRBJ1-1; cdr3_aa: CSVEFGVNTEAFF; cdr3_nt: TGCAGCGTTGAGTTCGGGGTCAATACTGAAGCTTTCTTT
cdr3_length: 15; v_call: TRBV7-8; clone_size: -; d_call: TRBD2; j_call: TRBJ2-7; cdr3_aa: CASSLGAGGVYEQYF; cdr3_nt: TGTGCCAGCAGCTTAGGAGCGGGAGGAGTGTACGAGCAGTACTTC
cdr3_length: 13; v_call: TRBV10-3; clone_size: -; d_call: -; j_call: TRBJ1-2; cdr3_aa: CAISEGSNYGYTF; cdr3_nt: TGTGCCATCAGTGAAGGGAGTAACTATGGCTACACCTTC
cdr3_length: 15; v_call: TRBV7-2; clone_size: -; d_call: -; j_call: TRBJ1-4; cdr3_aa: CASSQRGEANEKLFF; cdr3_nt: TGTGCCAGCAGCCAGCGCGGGGAAGCTAATGAAAAACTGTTTTTT
cdr3_length: 13; v_call: TRBV7-3; clone_size: -; d_call: -; j_call: TRBJ1-1; cdr3_aa: CASSLAGVTEAFF; cdr3_nt: TGTGCCAGCAGCTTAGCAGGGGTGACTGAAGCTTTCTTT
cdr3_length: 14; v_call: TRBV28; clone_size: -; d_call: -; j_call: TRBJ1-2; cdr3_aa: CASSPTVGEYGYTF; cdr3_nt: TGTGCCAGCAGTCCTACCGTCGGGGAGTATGGCTACACCTTC
cdr3_length: 11; v_call: TRBV20-1; clone_size: -; d_call: -; j_call: TRBJ2-7; cdr3_aa: CSARGPYEQYF; cdr3_nt: TGCAGTGCTAGGGGCCCCTACGAGCAGTACTTC
cdr3_length: 13; v_call: TRBV12-3/TRBV12-4; clone_size: -; d_call: -; j_call: TRBJ1-4; cdr3_aa: CASRDRPNEKLFF; cdr3_nt: TGTGCCAGCAGAGACAGACCTAATGAAAAACTGTTTTTT
cdr3_length: 16; v_call: TRBV7-2; clone_size: once; d_call: -; j_call: TRBJ2-1; cdr3_aa: CASSLDGVSSYNEQFF; cdr3_nt: TGTGCCAGCAGCTTAGACGGTGTGAGCTCCTACAATGAGCAGTTCTTC
cdr3_length: 18; v_call: TRBV28; clone_size: -; d_call: -; j_call: TRBJ1-1; cdr3_aa: CASSSHGGWGRMNTEAFF; cdr3_nt: TGTGCCAGCAGTTCCCACGGAGGGTGGGGGAGGATGAACACTGAAGCTTTCTTT
cdr3_length: 18; v_call: TRBV14; clone_size: -; d_call: -; j_call: TRBJ1-3; cdr3_aa: CASSQEGGGGTSGNTIYF; cdr3_nt: TGTGCCAGCAGCCAAGAAGGAGGCGGAGGGACCTCTGGAAACACCATATATTTT
cdr3_length: 16; v_call: TRBV4-1; clone_size: -; d_call: TRBD2; j_call: TRBJ2-1; cdr3_aa: CASSQLGGGSYNEQFF; cdr3_nt: TGCGCCAGCAGCCAATTGGGCGGGGGAAGTTACAATGAGCAGTTCTTC
cdr3_length: 17; v_call: TRBV5-5; clone_size: -; d_call: TRBD2; j_call: TRBJ2-7; cdr3_aa: CASSLSGRDLSSYEQYF; cdr3_nt: TGTGCCAGCAGCTTGAGCGGGAGGGACCTTAGCTCTTACGAGCAGTACTTC
cdr3_length: 15; v_call: TRBV11-1; clone_size: -; d_call: -; j_call: TRBJ1-2; cdr3_aa: CASSSRGGKDYGYTF; cdr3_nt: TGTGCCAGCAGCTCCCGTGGAGGGAAAGACTATGGCTACACCTTC
cdr3_length: 14; v_call: TRBV7-3; clone_size: -; d_call: TRBD1; j_call: TRBJ2-7; cdr3_aa: CASSYDRAQHEQYF; cdr3_nt: TGTGCCAGCAGCTACGACAGGGCGCAGCACGAGCAGTACTTC